This T cell receptor (beta chain) was sequenced during a study of control samples from healthy donors and cancer patients. Profiling relied on immunoSEQ multiplex PCR, and the TCRdb table lists in-frame clones only, not all of them. The profile shows 73,000 or so clones, roughly nine tenths of them singletons. The sequence came from a woman aged 45-65 years in good health. Material: blood.

The DNA for the CDR3 is TGCAGCGTTGAAGATCCCGAGGGCCCCGGGGCCAACGTCCTGACTTTC. Translated: CSVEDPEGPGANVLTF. The rearrangement links TRBV29-1 to TRBJ2-6; possible D gene TRBD2, 5 bases. Germline V gene sequence: CDR1 SQVTM, CDR2 ANQGSEA. Trimming took 0 bases from V and 4 from J, leaving 13 bases between them. CDR3 length equals 16 residues.